This T cell receptor beta chain was captured by sequencing in a study of control samples from healthy donors and cancer patients. Comment on this clone: The sample holds other DNA sequences that translate to the same CDR3.

V shed 6 bases and J shed 8 bases, with 16 bases lying between them. Looked up from germline, CDR1 is SQVTM and CDR2 is ANQGSEA. This CDR3 spans 12 amino acids. Here immunoSEQ multiplex PCR was the method, and the copy in TCRdb shows in-frame clones only, minus some. The sample shows 65,000 to 70,000 clones, approximately 80% of them seen only once. The chain couples TRBV29-1 to TRBJ1-2; a weak D match, TRBD1 (5 bases). Sequencing input: PBMCs. This receptor was obtained from a woman aged 50 to 65 with lung cancer. CDR3: CSVIEGGGGYTF. In nucleotides, the CDR3 is TGCAGCGTCATTGAGGGCGGGGGGGGCTACACCTTC.